A selection of T cell receptor beta chains follows, all from one sample in a study of blood T cell repertoires in COVID-19. The assay was immunoSEQ multiplex PCR, and TCRdb's table has in-frame clones only and misses some. The profile shows about 120,000 clones, about three quarters of them singletons. Sequencing was done on a sample of peripheral blood. The source of these receptors is a woman of 80 years or more with active or convalescent COVID-19. CDR3s include the opening cysteine and the closing phenylalanine or tryptophan. The D gene is left open where the match is weak. For some rows the clone size is stated as once, few or many, or as a class when expanded; others skip it.

D	J	size	V	CDR3	DNA
.	TRBJ2-3	.	TRBV7-2	CASSRWGGSSTDTQYF	TGTGCCAGCAGTCGCTGGGGGGGCTCTAGCACAGATACGCAGTATTTT
.	TRBJ1-1	.	TRBV20-1	CSASKTGFGYTEAFF	TGCAGTGCTAGTAAGACAGGTTTTGGCTACACTGAAGCTTTCTTT
TRBD2	TRBJ2-7	many	TRBV28	CASSLPLTSGINEQYF	TGTGCCAGCAGTTTACCCTTAACTAGCGGGATAAACGAGCAGTACTTC
.	TRBJ2-2	once	TRBV10-3	CAISESRGTGELFF	TGTGCCATCAGTGAGTCAAGGGGGACCGGGGAGCTGTTTTTT
.	TRBJ2-5	.	TRBV18	CASSPPSQETQYF	TGTGCCAGCTCACCACCGAGTCAAGAGACCCAGTACTTC
.	TRBJ1-4	few	TRBV19	CASSIPGGGDEKLFF	TGTGCCAGTAGTATCCCAGGAGGGGGGGACGAAAAACTGTTTTTT
TRBD2	TRBJ2-7	.	TRBV10-3	CAISELPSGNYEQYF	TGTGCCATCAGTGAGCTGCCTAGCGGGAACTACGAGCAGTACTTC
.	TRBJ1-6	.	TRBV27	CASSPRPTNSPLHF	TGTGCCAGCAGTCCTAGACCCACCAATTCACCCCTCCACTTT
TRBD1	TRBJ2-5	.	TRBV29-1	CSGNRGLEETQYF	TGCAGCGGAAACAGGGGCCTCGAAGAGACCCAGTACTTC
TRBD2	TRBJ2-7	once	TRBV5-1	CASSPGTSGGDYEQYF	TGCGCCAGCAGCCCAGGGACTAGCGGGGGGGACTACGAGCAGTACTTC
TRBD1	TRBJ1-2	.	TRBV30	CASVSGTGYGYTF	TGTGCCTCTGTCTCGGGGACAGGGTATGGCTACACCTTC
TRBD1	TRBJ1-5	once	TRBV2	CASKGQSNQPQHF	TGTGCCAGCAAGGGACAGTCAAATCAGCCCCAGCATTTT